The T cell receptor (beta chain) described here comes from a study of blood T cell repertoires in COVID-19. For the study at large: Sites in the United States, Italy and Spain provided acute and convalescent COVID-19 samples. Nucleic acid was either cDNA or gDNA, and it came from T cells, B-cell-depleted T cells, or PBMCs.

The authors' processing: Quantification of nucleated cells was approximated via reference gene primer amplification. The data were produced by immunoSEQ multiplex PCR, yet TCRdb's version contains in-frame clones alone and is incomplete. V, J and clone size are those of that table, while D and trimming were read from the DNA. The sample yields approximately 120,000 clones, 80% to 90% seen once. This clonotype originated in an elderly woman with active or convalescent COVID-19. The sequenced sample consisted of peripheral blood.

The CDR3 loop reads CASREQGTGSPLHF. CDR3 DNA: TGTGCCAGCAGAGAACAGGGGACGGGTTCACCCCTCCACTTT. This chain uses TRBV11-2 with TRBJ1-6; 7 bases fit TRBD1. Germline V gives CDR1 SGHAT, CDR2 FQNNGV. The junction had 8 bases not matched to a gene; V was cut back by 6 bases and J by 9 bases. CDR3 length: 14 residues.